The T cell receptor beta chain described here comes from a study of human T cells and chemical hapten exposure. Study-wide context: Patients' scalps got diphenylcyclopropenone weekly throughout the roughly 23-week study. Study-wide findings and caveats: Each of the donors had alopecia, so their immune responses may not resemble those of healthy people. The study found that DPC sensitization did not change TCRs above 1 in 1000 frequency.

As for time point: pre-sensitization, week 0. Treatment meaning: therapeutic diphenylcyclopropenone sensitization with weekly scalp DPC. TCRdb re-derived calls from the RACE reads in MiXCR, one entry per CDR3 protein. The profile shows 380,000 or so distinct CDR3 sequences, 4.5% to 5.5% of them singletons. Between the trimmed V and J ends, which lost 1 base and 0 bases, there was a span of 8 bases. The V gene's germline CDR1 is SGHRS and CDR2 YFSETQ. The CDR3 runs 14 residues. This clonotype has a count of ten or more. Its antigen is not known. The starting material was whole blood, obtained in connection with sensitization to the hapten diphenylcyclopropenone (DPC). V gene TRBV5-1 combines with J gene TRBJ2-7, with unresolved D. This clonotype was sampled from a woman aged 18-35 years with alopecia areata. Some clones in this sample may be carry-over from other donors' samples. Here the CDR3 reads CASSLSPSSYEQYF. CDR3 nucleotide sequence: TGCGCCAGCAGCTTGTCCCCGAGCTCCTACGAGCAGTACTTC.